Sequencing of this T cell receptor beta chain was carried out in a study of shared clonotypes between healthy human individuals. Study-wide results and caveats: The researchers took only blood, and tissue repertoires probably look different.

V lost 7 bases and J lost 5; bases outside the gene matches: 6. The germline CDR1 and CDR2 sequences are SGHTA and FQGNSA. The CDR3 sequence is 14 residues long. Only in-frame clones appear in the TCRdb table, and some are missing; sequencing was by immunoSEQ multiplex PCR. The sample records approximately 940,000 clones, approximately 80% being singletons. As concerns this clone: Antigen specificity is unknown.

The sample consisted of memory CD4+ T cells sorted from blood. Subset: CD45RA-negative fraction. The rearrangement links TRBV7-2 to TRBJ2-3, with 10 bases fitting TRBD2. This sequence originates from a man aged 18 to 29 in good health. In DNA, the CDR3 is TGTGCCAGCACCAAGACTAGCGGGCTAGATACGCAGTATTTT. It is translated as CASTKTSGLDTQYF.